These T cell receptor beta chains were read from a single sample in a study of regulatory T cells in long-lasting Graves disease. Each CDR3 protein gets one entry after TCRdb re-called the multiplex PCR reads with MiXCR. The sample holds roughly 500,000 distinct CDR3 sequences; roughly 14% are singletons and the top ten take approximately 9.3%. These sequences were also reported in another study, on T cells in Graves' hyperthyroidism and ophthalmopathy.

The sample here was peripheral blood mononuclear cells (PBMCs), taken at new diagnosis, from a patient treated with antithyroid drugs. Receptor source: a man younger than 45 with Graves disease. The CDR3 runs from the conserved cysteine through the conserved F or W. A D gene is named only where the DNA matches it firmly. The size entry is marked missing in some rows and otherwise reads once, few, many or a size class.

TGCAGTGCCTTTAGCGGGAGAGGCAATGAGCAGTTCTTC | CSAFSGRGNEQFF | TRBJ2-1 | TRBD2 | TRBV20-1 | many
TGTGCCAGCAGTTCGACAGGACATATCTATGGCTACACCTTC | CASSSTGHIYGYTF | TRBJ1-2 | - | TRBV12-3/TRBV12-4 | many
TGCAGTGCTAGAGATATGGTGGAAACTAATGAAAAACTGTTTTTT | CSARDMVETNEKLFF | TRBJ1-4 | - | TRBV20-1 | many
TGTGCCACCAGTGATTCGAATGACACGACCTACTATGGCTACACCTTC | CATSDSNDTTYYGYTF | TRBJ1-2 | - | TRBV24-1 | many
TGTGCCAGTAGTACCGGGACAGCGAGGGGCTCCTACGAGCAGTACTTC | CASSTGTARGSYEQYF | TRBJ2-7 | TRBD1 | TRBV19 | few
TGTGCCAGCAGTTACCCGGGACAGGGGAGGATCACTGAAGCTTTCTTT | CASSYPGQGRITEAFF | TRBJ1-1 | TRBD1 | TRBV6-5 | many
TGTGCCAGCATGAGTAGCGGGAGTGGGGCGCAGTATTTT | CASMSSGSGAQYF | TRBJ2-3 | TRBD2 | TRBV12-3/TRBV12-4 | many
TGTGCCAGCAGTTACCAGTCAGGGGGGCACTATGAGCAGTTCTTC | CASSYQSGGHYEQFF | TRBJ2-1 | - | TRBV6-5 | many
TGTGCCAGCTCCCTTGGGGGGAACTACAATGAGCAGTTCTTC | CASSLGGNYNEQFF | TRBJ2-1 | - | TRBV18 | many
TGCAGTGCTAGAACGGACGGGGAGCAGTTCTTC | CSARTDGEQFF | TRBJ2-1 | - | TRBV20-1 | -
TGTGCCTGGACTGCATACACTGAAGCTTTCTTT | CAWTAYTEAFF | TRBJ1-1 | - | TRBV30 | many
TGTGCCAGCAGCTTGGAGGGAGGCCAGAATGAGCAGTTCTTC | CASSLEGGQNEQFF | TRBJ2-1 | - | TRBV5-6 | -
TGTGCCTGGAACCGGGATGAGTACGAGCAGTACTTC | CAWNRDEYEQYF | TRBJ2-7 | - | TRBV30 | many
TGCGCCAGCAGGGCCGGGACAGGGGACACTGAAGCTTTCTTT | CASRAGTGDTEAFF | TRBJ1-1 | TRBD1 | TRBV5-1 | many
TGTGCCAGTAGTATAACCGGGCCTTACTATGGCTACACCTTC | CASSITGPYYGYTF | TRBJ1-2 | - | TRBV19 | -
TGTGCCAGCAGCCAAGACGTACAGGGAACGAGAAATCAGCCCCAGCATTTT | CASSQDVQGTRNQPQHF | TRBJ1-5 | - | TRBV4-2 | few
TGTGCCTGGAGCGGCCGGAATGAAAAACTGTTTTTT | CAWSGRNEKLFF | TRBJ1-4 | - | TRBV30 | many
TGTGCCAGCTCAATGGTTCGAGCCAACGTCCTGACTTTC | CASSMVRANVLTF | TRBJ2-6 | - | TRBV12-3/TRBV12-4 | many
TGTGCCAGTAACCCGGGCCCCATTTTTGATGGCTACACCTTC | CASNPGPIFDGYTF | TRBJ1-2 | - | TRBV9 | -
TGCAGTGCTAGAGATTGGGTACTCGCGGGAGAGACCCAGTACTTC | CSARDWVLAGETQYF | TRBJ2-5 | - | TRBV20-1 | few
TGTGCCAGCAGTACGGCGGTCGTCACCGGGGAGCTGTTTTTT | CASSTAVVTGELFF | TRBJ2-2 | - | TRBV9 | few
TGTGCCACCAGCAGAGATGTTGGACTAGCGGGAGACACAGATACGCAGTATTTT | CATSRDVGLAGDTDTQYF | TRBJ2-3 | TRBD2 | TRBV15 | -
TGCAGCGTGCTGGCTCTGGGGCTGAATCAGCCCCAGCATTTT | CSVLALGLNQPQHF | TRBJ1-5 | - | TRBV29-1 | few
TGTGCCAGCAGTACCACGACAGGGTTCGGAGAGCAGTACTTC | CASSTTTGFGEQYF | TRBJ2-7 | TRBD1 | TRBV27 | many
TGCAGCGTTGACAATTGGACCCCGAACACTGAAGCTTTCTTT | CSVDNWTPNTEAFF | TRBJ1-1 | - | TRBV29-1 | few
TGTGCCAGCAGACTACAGGATTTTTATGGCTACACCTTC | CASRLQDFYGYTF | TRBJ1-2 | - | TRBV16 | -
TGTGCCAGCAGCGCCAGGGAGTATGGCTACACCTTC | CASSAREYGYTF | TRBJ1-2 | - | TRBV9 | many
TGCGCCAGCAGCCTAATAGCGGGAGATGGGTACGAGCAGTACTTC | CASSLIAGDGYEQYF | TRBJ2-7 | TRBD2 | TRBV4-1 | -
TGTGCCACCTCGGACAGGGAGACAGATACGCAGTATTTT | CATSDRETDTQYF | TRBJ2-3 | TRBD1 | TRBV25-1 | few
TGCAGCGTTGGTGGTGAGCAGTTCTTC | CSVGGEQFF | TRBJ2-1 | - | TRBV29-1 | few
TGTGCCAGCGATAGCGGGAAGACGGGTGAGCAGTTCTTC | CASDSGKTGEQFF | TRBJ2-1 | TRBD2 | TRBV13 | few
TGTGCCAGCAGTCGACAGCAGGGCAATCAGCCCCAGCATTTT | CASSRQQGNQPQHF | TRBJ1-5 | - | TRBV12-3/TRBV12-4 | many
TGTGCCAGCAGCCCGATCGGTCGGATTAACTATGGCTACACCTTC | CASSPIGRINYGYTF | TRBJ1-2 | - | TRBV14 | -
TGTGCCAGCAGCTTACCTGGGCAGGGTCAGCCCCAGCATTTT | CASSLPGQGQPQHF | TRBJ1-5 | - | TRBV7-3 | -
TGCGCCAGCAGCCTTGGGAGGGCAGGTGGCGAAAAACTGTTTTTT | CASSLGRAGGEKLFF | TRBJ1-4 | - | TRBV4-1 | -
TGTGCCAGCAGCCGCACTGTCGGCCTTTTGACGCAGTATTTT | CASSRTVGLLTQYF | TRBJ2-3 | - | TRBV6-1 | many
TGTGCCAGCAGTCGGACTACCGGGGAGCTGTTTTTT | CASSRTTGELFF | TRBJ2-2 | - | TRBV5-6 | many
TGCAGTGCTTTTCTCGGGGGCAGGAAGACCCAGTACTTC | CSAFLGGRKTQYF | TRBJ2-5 | - | TRBV20-1 | few
TGTGCCAGCACTAATAGGGGTACTTTCGCAGATACGCAGTATTTT | CASTNRGTFADTQYF | TRBJ2-3 | - | TRBV6-1 | many
TGTGCCTGGAGTGGGATTATTGGCTACAATGAGCAGTTCTTC | CAWSGIIGYNEQFF | TRBJ2-1 | - | TRBV30 | -
TGCGCCAGCAGCGAGGACGAGCCTTTGGACGAGCAGTACTTC | CASSEDEPLDEQYF | TRBJ2-7 | - | TRBV5-1 | many
TGTGCCATCAGTGGGGGGTATGGGCAGGTGAACACTGAAGCTTTCTTT | CAISGGYGQVNTEAFF | TRBJ1-1 | - | TRBV10-3 | few
TGTGCCAGTGTCCGCGGGCACTCCTACAATGAGCAGTTCTTC | CASVRGHSYNEQFF | TRBJ2-1 | - | TRBV6-1 | many
TGTGCCTCCAGCCGCGGGGTAAACAATGAGCAGTTCTTC | CASSRGVNNEQFF | TRBJ2-1 | - | TRBV27 | many
TGTGCCAGCAGCTTAACGGCACCCGGAGGGGGCTCGGATGGCTACACCTTC | CASSLTAPGGGSDGYTF | TRBJ1-2 | TRBD1 | TRBV7-9 | -
TGTGCCAGCAGCCGGGGACTTACGACCGGGGAGCTGTTTTTT | CASSRGLTTGELFF | TRBJ2-2 | - | TRBV12-3/TRBV12-4 | few
TGTGCCAGCAGCCAAGGGGGGGGCAATCAGCCCCAGCATTTT | CASSQGGGNQPQHF | TRBJ1-5 | - | TRBV3-1 | many
TGCAGTGCCCCTAAGTACAGGTTTCGTGAGCAGTTCTTC | CSAPKYRFREQFF | TRBJ2-1 | - | TRBV20-1 | many
TGTGCCAGCAGCGTCACTACCCAGTACAATGAGCAGTTCTTC | CASSVTTQYNEQFF | TRBJ2-1 | - | TRBV7-2 | many
TGTGCCAGTAGTACGGGACAGGGGGCTAGTGGCTACACCTTC | CASSTGQGASGYTF | TRBJ1-2 | TRBD1 | TRBV19 | -
TGTGCCAGCAGCTTGGGAGGGACTAGCGGGAGGAAGACCCAGTACTTC | CASSLGGTSGRKTQYF | TRBJ2-5 | TRBD2 | TRBV5-4 | -